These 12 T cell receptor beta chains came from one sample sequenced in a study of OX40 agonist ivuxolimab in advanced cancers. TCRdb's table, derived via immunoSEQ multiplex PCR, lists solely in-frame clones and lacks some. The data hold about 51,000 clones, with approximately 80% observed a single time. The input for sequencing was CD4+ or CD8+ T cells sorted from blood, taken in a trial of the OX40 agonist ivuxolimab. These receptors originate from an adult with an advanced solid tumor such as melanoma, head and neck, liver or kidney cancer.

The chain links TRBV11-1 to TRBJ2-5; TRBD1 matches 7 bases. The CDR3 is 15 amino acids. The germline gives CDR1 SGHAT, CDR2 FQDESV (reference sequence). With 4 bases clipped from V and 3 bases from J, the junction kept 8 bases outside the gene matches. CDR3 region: CASSSTQTGEETQYF. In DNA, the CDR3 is TGTGCCAGCAGCTCGACTCAAACAGGGGAAGAGACCCAGTACTTC.

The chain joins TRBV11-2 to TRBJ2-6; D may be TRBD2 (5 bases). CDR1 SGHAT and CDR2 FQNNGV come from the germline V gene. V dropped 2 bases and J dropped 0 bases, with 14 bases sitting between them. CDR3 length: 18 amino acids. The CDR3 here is CASSLQERAGSGANVLTF. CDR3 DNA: TGTGCCAGCAGCTTACAGGAGAGGGCGGGCTCTGGGGCCAACGTCCTGACTTTC. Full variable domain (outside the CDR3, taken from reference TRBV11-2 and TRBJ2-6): EAGVAQSPRYKIIEKRQSVAFWCNPISGHATLYWYQQILGQGPKLLIQFQNNGVVDDSQLPKDRFSAERLKGVDSTLKIQPAKLEDSAVYLCASSLQERAGSGANVLTFGAGSRLTVL.

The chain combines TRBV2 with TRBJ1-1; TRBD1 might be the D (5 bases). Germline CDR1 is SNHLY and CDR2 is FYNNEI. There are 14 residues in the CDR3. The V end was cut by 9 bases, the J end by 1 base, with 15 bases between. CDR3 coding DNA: TGTGCCAGTGGGACTTACGGAGCGAACACTGAAGCTTTCTTT. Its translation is CASGTYGANTEAFF.

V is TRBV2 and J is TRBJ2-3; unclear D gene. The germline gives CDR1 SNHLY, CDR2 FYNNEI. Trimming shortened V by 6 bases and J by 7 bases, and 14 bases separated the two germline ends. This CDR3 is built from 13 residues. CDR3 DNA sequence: TGTGCCAGCAGAGCAATAAAACGGTATACGCAGTATTTT. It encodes CASRAIKRYTQYF. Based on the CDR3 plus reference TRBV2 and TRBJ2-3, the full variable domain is EPEVTQTPSHQVTQMGQEVILRCVPISNHLYFYWYRQILGQKVEFLVSFYNNEISEKSEIFDDQFSVERPDGSNFTLKIRSTKLEDSAMYFCASRAIKRYTQYFGPGTRLTVL.

The CDR3 bases are TGCAGCGTCTCCGGGTATAGTGGGGGCGCAAGGGCTGAAGCTTTCTTT. Translated: CSVSGYSGGARAEAFF. The chain has TRBV29-1 and TRBJ1-1; tentatively, D is TRBD1 (6 bases). The V gene lost 6 bases and the J gene lost 6 bases, with 26 bases spanning the gap. This CDR3 is 16 amino acids long. Germline CDR1 reads SQVTM; CDR2 reads ANQGSEA.

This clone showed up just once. The CDR3 protein is CASSMVRTEAFF. The CDR3 DNA reads TGTGCCAGTAGTATGGTGAGGACTGAAGCTTTCTTT. V gene TRBV19 combines with J gene TRBJ1-1; D unclear. Germline V gene data show CDR1 as LNHDA and CDR2 as SQIVND (reference sequence). Trimming took off 3 bases at V and 5 bases at J, with 7 bases between the two ends. The CDR3 is made up of 12 amino acids.

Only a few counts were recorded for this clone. CDR3 bases: TGTGCCAGCAGTCTAGCGGAAAGAGGTACGCAGTATTTT. Translating gives CASSLAERGTQYF. The chain carries TRBV27 and TRBJ2-3, with 7 bases fitting TRBD2. The CDR3 is made up of 13 amino acids. The V segment lost 5 bases and the J segment 8 bases; nucleotides outside the gene matches: 7. Per the germline V gene, CDR1 is MNHEY and CDR2 is SMNVEV (reference sequence).

In DNA, the CDR3 is TGTGCCAGCACCCTGGGACAGGGAAACACTGAAGCTTTCTTT. This translates into CASTLGQGNTEAFF. The gene calls are TRBV28 and TRBJ1-1, with TRBD1 matching 9 bases. The CDR3 spans 14 residues. From germline, CDR1 is MDHEN and CDR2 SYDVKM. The J segment lost 2 bases and the V segment lost 7 bases, leaving 5 bases of the junction unmatched. The complete variable domain, with remaining parts taken from reference TRBV28 and TRBJ1-1, reads DVKVTQSSRYLVKRTGEKVFLECVQDMDHENMFWYRQDPGLGLRLIYFSYDVKMKEKGDIPEGYSVSREKKERFSLILESASTNQTSMYLCASTLGQGNTEAFFGQGTRLTVV.

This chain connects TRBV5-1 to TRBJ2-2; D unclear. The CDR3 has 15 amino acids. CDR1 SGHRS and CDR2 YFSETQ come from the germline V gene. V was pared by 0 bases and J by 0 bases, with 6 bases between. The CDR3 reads CASSLVDPNTGELFF. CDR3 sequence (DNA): TGCGCCAGCAGCTTGGTGGACCCGAACACCGGGGAGCTGTTTTTT.

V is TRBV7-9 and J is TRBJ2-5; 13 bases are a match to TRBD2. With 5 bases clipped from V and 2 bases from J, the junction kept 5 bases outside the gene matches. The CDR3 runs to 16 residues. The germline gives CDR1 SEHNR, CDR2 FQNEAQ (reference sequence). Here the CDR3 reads CASSQGTSGVQETQYF. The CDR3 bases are TGTGCCAGCAGCCAAGGGACTAGCGGGGTGCAAGAGACCCAGTACTTC.

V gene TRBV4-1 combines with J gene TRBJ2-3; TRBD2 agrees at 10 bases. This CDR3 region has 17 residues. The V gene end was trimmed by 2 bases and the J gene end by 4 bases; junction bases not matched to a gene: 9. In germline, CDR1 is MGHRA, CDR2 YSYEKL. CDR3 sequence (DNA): TGCGCCAGCAGCCAAACAGCCTTAAGCGGGAGGGCAGATACGCAGTATTTT. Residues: CASSQTALSGRADTQYF.

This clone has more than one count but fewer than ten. CDR3 residues: CASSKTSGSTDTQYF. In DNA, the CDR3 is TGTGCCAGCAGCAAGACTAGCGGGAGCACAGATACGCAGTATTTT. This rearrangement joins TRBV5-4 to TRBJ2-3; 10 nucleotides align to TRBD2. CDR3 length: 15 residues. V shed 4 bases, J shed 0 bases, and the junction held 2 bases outside the gene matches. Per germline, CDR1 SGHNT and CDR2 YYREEE (reference sequence).